This TCR beta chain was documented in a study of vaccination and CD4 T cells after COVID-19. As for treatment: roughly 11-day PBMC culture with coronavirus spike peptide pools or control peptides (ViraFEST assay). IL-2 (roughly 9.3 IU/ml) and peptide pools (about 9 ug/ml) were added to cultures of approximately 2.2 million PBMCs per well. Medium was half-exchanged with fresh IL-2 medium on days 3 and 7. With the Oncomine TCR Beta short-read assay, DNA from cultured CD4+ T cells was sequenced. Genomic DNA was isolated from cultured CD4+ T cells. MiXCR, run by TCRdb on the PCR reads, gives a single entry per CDR3 protein. The sample includes about 21,000 distinct CDR3 sequences, roughly 45% of them seen just once. On this clonotype: Its antigen is not known.

The material was CD4+ T cells from blood, cultured in vitro, obtained before SARS-CoV-2 vaccination. The sequence was collected from a human donor who had recovered from COVID-19.

CDR3 in amino acids: CASSSVGGEQYF. CDR3 nucleotide sequence: TGTGCCAGCAGTTCCGTAGGGGGCGAGCAGTACTTC. This chain connects TRBV6-5 to TRBJ2-7; perhaps TRBD1 as D (6 bases). CDR1 and CDR2 (germline): MNHEY, SVGAGI. V was clipped by 4 bases and J by 6 bases, with 10 bases between them. The CDR3 runs 12 residues.